This is a list of T cell receptor beta chains from one sample in a study of cytomegalovirus exposure and HLA in healthy donors. Only in-frame clones appear in the TCRdb table, and some are missing; sequencing was by immunoSEQ multiplex PCR. The sample has about 140,000 clones, about 74% seen once. Sample: PBMCs. All receptors derive from a woman aged 50 to 60 in good health and CMV-seronegative. Both conserved end residues are part of each CDR3. A D gene is named only where the DNA matches it firmly.

J gene: TRBJ2-2; V gene: TRBV7-2; D gene: -; CDR3 protein: CASSFDRGTGELFF
J gene: TRBJ1-6; V gene: TRBV9; D gene: TRBD1; CDR3 protein: CASSALDRGSSPLHF
J gene: TRBJ1-3; V gene: TRBV19; D gene: TRBD1; CDR3 protein: CASWDSGRHTIYF
J gene: TRBJ2-1; V gene: TRBV9; D gene: TRBD2; CDR3 protein: CASSPRGGAYNEQFF
J gene: TRBJ2-5; V gene: TRBV19; D gene: -; CDR3 protein: CASSIQGSVETQYF
J gene: TRBJ2-1; V gene: TRBV9; D gene: TRBD2; CDR3 protein: CANSVGASGGIYEQFF
J gene: TRBJ1-1; V gene: TRBV5-5; D gene: -; CDR3 protein: CASSLYVGRNTEAFF
J gene: TRBJ1-3; V gene: TRBV6-5; D gene: -; CDR3 protein: CASSYAMGQGGNTIYF
J gene: -; V gene: TRBV2; D gene: -; CDR3 protein: CASRVSYEQYF
J gene: -; V gene: TRBV6-1; D gene: TRBD2; CDR3 protein: CASSEGVGLVYEQYF
J gene: TRBJ1-2; V gene: TRBV19; D gene: TRBD1; CDR3 protein: CASREDRESYGYTF
J gene: TRBJ2-5; V gene: TRBV5-6; D gene: TRBD2; CDR3 protein: CASSPGTSGGQETQYF
J gene: TRBJ2-5; V gene: TRBV9; D gene: -; CDR3 protein: CASSVDAGRGETQYF
J gene: TRBJ2-7; V gene: TRBV9; D gene: TRBD1; CDR3 protein: CASSLRDRGHEQYF
J gene: TRBJ2-1; V gene: TRBV7-2; D gene: -; CDR3 protein: CASSFPGRGTKKDNERQFF
J gene: TRBJ2-1; V gene: TRBV2; D gene: TRBD1; CDR3 protein: CASSVEQGVSEQFF
J gene: TRBJ1-1; V gene: TRBV12-5; D gene: -; CDR3 protein: CASGSPRVRDTEAFF
J gene: TRBJ2-1; V gene: TRBV7-2; D gene: TRBD2; CDR3 protein: CASSLVSGVSYNEQFF
J gene: TRBJ2-2; V gene: TRBV6-4; D gene: TRBD2; CDR3 protein: CASSEASGATGELFF
J gene: TRBJ1-2; V gene: TRBV6-6; D gene: TRBD1; CDR3 protein: CASGETGEGYTF
J gene: TRBJ2-5; V gene: TRBV7-2; D gene: TRBD2; CDR3 protein: CASSFTSGEETQYF
J gene: TRBJ1-3; V gene: TRBV19; D gene: -; CDR3 protein: CASSRGNGNTIYF
J gene: TRBJ2-3; V gene: TRBV29-1; D gene: -; CDR3 protein: CSFHGKGSTDTQYF
J gene: TRBJ2-1; V gene: TRBV5-1; D gene: TRBD2; CDR3 protein: CASSLVGGGAGNEQFF
J gene: TRBJ2-7; V gene: TRBV2; D gene: TRBD1; CDR3 protein: CASSEMRQGHYEQYF
J gene: TRBJ2-5; V gene: TRBV5-6; D gene: TRBD2; CDR3 protein: CASSYGRGEQYF
J gene: TRBJ1-6; V gene: TRBV2; D gene: TRBD1; CDR3 protein: CASSEGTVFNNSPLHF
J gene: TRBJ2-2; V gene: TRBV10-3; D gene: -; CDR3 protein: CAISDRPGAGELFF
J gene: TRBJ1-4; V gene: TRBV11-2; D gene: -; CDR3 protein: CASSFNRIANEKLFF
J gene: TRBJ1-2; V gene: TRBV7-9; D gene: TRBD1; CDR3 protein: CASSLPGQGDYGYTF
J gene: TRBJ1-3; V gene: TRBV5-4; D gene: -; CDR3 protein: CASSLGEAGNTIYF
J gene: TRBJ1-5; V gene: TRBV30; D gene: -; CDR3 protein: CAWSGEHQPQHF
J gene: TRBJ2-7; V gene: TRBV7-9; D gene: TRBD1; CDR3 protein: CASSSTGTAYEQYF
J gene: TRBJ2-5; V gene: TRBV18; D gene: -; CDR3 protein: CASSPTTVQETQYF
J gene: TRBJ2-2; V gene: TRBV30; D gene: TRBD1; CDR3 protein: CASSGQLTGELFF
J gene: TRBJ1-2; V gene: TRBV2; D gene: TRBD1; CDR3 protein: CASSVEDRANYGYTF
J gene: TRBJ2-7; V gene: TRBV7-9; D gene: TRBD1; CDR3 protein: CASSPWTGNYEQYF
J gene: TRBJ2-7; V gene: TRBV10-3; D gene: TRBD1; CDR3 protein: CAIRGTDLGYEQYF
J gene: TRBJ2-3; V gene: TRBV7-8; D gene: -; CDR3 protein: CASSLMGAITDTQYF
J gene: TRBJ2-7; V gene: TRBV2; D gene: TRBD2; CDR3 protein: CASSEVRAGGREQYF
J gene: -; V gene: TRBV7-6; D gene: -; CDR3 protein: CASSLRAGYYEQYF
J gene: TRBJ1-1; V gene: TRBV9; D gene: -; CDR3 protein: CASSFSQANTEAFF
J gene: TRBJ1-2; V gene: TRBV4-1; D gene: -; CDR3 protein: CASSQDFRAYGYTF
J gene: TRBJ1-4; V gene: TRBV27; D gene: TRBD1; CDR3 protein: CASSLTGGFEKLFF
J gene: TRBJ2-7; V gene: TRBV7-2; D gene: -; CDR3 protein: CASSFRRGPYEQYF
J gene: TRBJ2-7; V gene: TRBV6-4; D gene: TRBD1; CDR3 protein: CASSDSTDRGVPDSYEQYF
J gene: TRBJ2-3; V gene: TRBV7-8; D gene: TRBD2; CDR3 protein: CASSNPSGDTDTQYF
J gene: TRBJ1-4; V gene: TRBV2; D gene: TRBD1; CDR3 protein: CASRLGQVGAGEKLFF
J gene: TRBJ2-3; V gene: TRBV7-3; D gene: TRBD2; CDR3 protein: CASSPRLAGTDTQYF
J gene: TRBJ2-2; V gene: TRBV10-2; D gene: -; CDR3 protein: CASSEGPGRDTGELFF
J gene: TRBJ1-1; V gene: TRBV10-2; D gene: TRBD1; CDR3 protein: CASKQTGTHTEAFF